The 23 T cell receptor beta chains below all came from one sample that was sequenced in a study of T-cell memory formation after mild COVID-19 (dated by TCRdb to the early 2020s). To prepare the library, 5' RACE was applied. The instrument given in TCRdb is Illumina NovaSeq 6000. TCRdb itself trimmed the public reads at Q25 with fastp, ran MiXCR and retained productive beta chains. Duplicate CDR3 protein sequences are folded into a single record with the most common DNA and genes. This sample lists under 300,000 distinct CDR3 sequences; roughly 8.2% were detected once. Of the sample, roughly 23% is held by the ten largest clones. Sequences were obtained from PBMCs or a T cell subset sorted from them (not recorded which). These receptors came from a man aged 18 to 35 who had mild COVID-19 (a few samples of this study predate the infection). The sample titles of this study are shuffled in the database, so cell type and time point are left out; the donor was told from shared clones.

CDR3: CSARDRTGGGYTF. CDR3 nucleotide sequence: TGCAGTGCTAGAGATAGGACCGGTGGAGGCTACACCTTC. The genes are TRBV20-1 and TRBJ1-2, with D hard to call. The V gene lost 0 bases and the J gene lost 8 bases, with 13 bases spanning the gap. This CDR3 is built from 13 residues. CDR1 is DFQATT and CDR2 is SNEGSKA in the germline V gene (reference sequence).

This clonotype was observed a few times. The gene calls are TRBV5-1 and TRBJ2-5, with D possibly being TRBD1 or TRBD2 (6 bases each). This CDR3 region has 17 residues. The germline CDR1 and CDR2 sequences are SGHRS and YFSETQ. With 0 bases removed from V and 5 bases from J, the gap between germline ends came to 20 bases. The CDR3 reads CASSLGSPTGAGETQYF. The CDR3 DNA sequence: TGCGCCAGCAGCTTGGGGTCCCCAACGGGGGCTGGGGAGACCCAGTACTTC. The whole variable domain, remainder taken from reference TRBV5-1 and TRBJ2-5, is KAGVTQTPRYLIKTRGQQVTLSCSPISGHRSVSWYQQTPGQGLQFLFEYFSETQRNKGNFPGRFSGRQFSNSRSEMNVSTLELGDSALYLCASSLGSPTGAGETQYFGPGTRLLVL.

This clonotype appeared many times. V and J are TRBV25-1 and TRBJ2-1, with D perhaps TRBD1 (6 bases). Trimming stripped 10 bases from V and 3 bases from J, with 19 bases between. The CDR3 totals 15 residues. From germline, CDR1 is MGHDK and CDR2 SYGVNS. This CDR3 reads CATLRDTLGYNEQFF. The CDR3 nucleotides are TGTGCCACCCTCCGGGACACCCTTGGCTACAATGAGCAGTTCTTC.

This clonotype was picked up a small number of times. The rearrangement joins TRBV24-1 to TRBJ2-1; D might be TRBD1 (5 bases). V was shortened by 5 bases and J by 0 bases, with 13 bases between the two germline ends. Per germline, CDR1 KGHDR and CDR2 SFDVKD. This CDR3 is built from 16 residues. CDR3 DNA: TGTGCCACCAGTGGACAGAAAACGAGCTCCTACAATGAGCAGTTCTTC. Its protein product is CATSGQKTSSYNEQFF.

This clonotype has a handful of counts. This CDR3 reads CATSLLAGNTGELFF. CDR3 nucleotides: TGTGCCACCAGCTTGTTAGCGGGGAACACCGGGGAGCTGTTTTTT. This rearrangement joins TRBV15 to TRBJ2-2; TRBD2 agrees at 7 bases. Germline assignment: CDR1 LNHNV and CDR2 YYDKDF (reference sequence). The CDR3 has 15 residues. The V segment lost 5 bases and the J segment 1 base; nucleotides outside the gene matches: 4.

The chain uses TRBV7-2 and TRBJ2-1; 9 bases align to TRBD1. The CDR3 spans 14 residues. Germline loops: CDR1 SGHTA, CDR2 FQGNSA. V lost 4 bases and J lost 10; bases outside the gene matches: 8. The CDR3 reads CASSSHTGGREQFF. CDR3 in DNA: TGTGCCAGCAGCTCCCACACAGGGGGCAGGGAGCAGTTCTTC.

The gene calls are TRBV4-1 and TRBJ2-1, with 11 bases matching TRBD2. With V trimmed by 0 bases and J by 6 bases, 7 bases remained unmatched. Germline values: CDR1 MGHRA, CDR2 YSYEKL. The CDR3 covers 17 residues. CDR3 bases: TGCGCCAGCAGCCAAGATCTAGCGGGGGGATCGAGCAATGAGCAGTTCTTC. Translating it yields CASSQDLAGGSSNEQFF.

This chain connects TRBV19 to TRBJ1-4; D possibly corresponds to TRBD1 (6 bases). The CDR3 has 14 amino acids. Germline values: CDR1 LNHDA, CDR2 SQIVND (reference sequence). The germline V and J ends were trimmed by 8 bases and 4 bases, with 14 bases remaining between them. In DNA form, the CDR3 reads TGTGCCAGTGGAAACCAGGGGTTTAATGAAAAACTGTTTTTT. Its protein is CASGNQGFNEKLFF.

This clonotype has at least ten counts. The CDR3 bases are TGTGCCAGCTTCGAGCGGGGTGAGAATGAGCAGTTCTTC. Its protein is CASFERGENEQFF. This rearrangement joins TRBV12-3 or TRBV12-4 to TRBJ2-1, with 7 bases lining up with TRBD2. This CDR3 is 13 amino acids long. Unmatched junction bases numbered 8, after V lost 8 bases and J lost 7 bases.

The chain is built from TRBV15 and TRBJ2-1; TRBD1 might be the D (6 bases). The CDR3 runs 13 residues. Germline CDR1 is LNHNV and CDR2 is YYDKDF (reference sequence). V was trimmed by 4 bases and J by 10 bases, leaving 14 bases between them. The CDR3, as DNA: TGTGCCACCAGCAAAATACAGGGTTGGGAGCAGTTCTTC. Residues: CATSKIQGWEQFF.

This clonotype was observed a few times. CDR3 sequence reads: CAWNRVHEKLFF. CDR3 bases: TGTGCCTGGAACAGGGTGCACGAAAAACTGTTTTTT. The chain couples TRBV30 to TRBJ1-4, with TRBD1 as a possible D gene (6 bases). Germline V gene data show CDR1 as GTSNPN and CDR2 as SVGIG (reference sequence). V was cut by 4 bases and J by 8 bases, with 11 bases left in between. This CDR3 comprises 12 residues.

This clonotype showed up just a few times. V usage is TRBV29-1 and J usage is TRBJ2-3; 11 bases are a match to TRBD1. This CDR3 spans 14 amino acids. V lost 7 bases and J lost 0; bases outside the gene matches: 3. Germline values: CDR1 SQVTM, CDR2 ANQGSEA. The chain's CDR3 is CSAGQGASTDTQYF. The CDR3 DNA reads as TGCAGCGCCGGACAGGGGGCTAGCACAGATACGCAGTATTTT.

The chain links TRBV7-2 to TRBJ1-2, with a possible D match to TRBD1 (5 bases). Germline loops: CDR1 SGHTA, CDR2 FQGNSA. The CDR3 is 14 amino acids. Trimming took 3 bases from V and 2 from J, leaving 10 bases between them. CDR3: CASSFYSGNYGYTF. CDR3 bases: TGTGCCAGCAGCTTTTATTCAGGGAACTATGGCTACACCTTC.

This clonotype was counted ten times or more. The rearrangement links TRBV5-1 to TRBJ2-7, with D possibly TRBD2 on 6 matching bases. V gave up 0 bases and J gave up 5 bases, with 24 bases separating them. The CDR3 is 18 amino acids. Germline loops: CDR1 SGHRS, CDR2 YFSETQ. The CDR3 DNA reads as TGCGCCAGCAGCTTGGATAACACGGGACTCGCGGGGAGCGACGAGCAGTACTTC. It encodes CASSLDNTGLAGSDEQYF. Full variable domain (rest looked up from reference TRBV5-1 and TRBJ2-7): KAGVTQTPRYLIKTRGQQVTLSCSPISGHRSVSWYQQTPGQGLQFLFEYFSETQRNKGNFPGRFSGRQFSNSRSEMNVSTLELGDSALYLCASSLDNTGLAGSDEQYFGPGTRLTVT.

The gene calls are TRBV9 and TRBJ2-5; TRBD2 aligns across 7 bases. The junction had 12 bases not matched to a gene; V was cut back by 6 bases and J by 4 bases. The CDR3 has 15 amino acids. Germline CDR1 SGDLS, CDR2 YYNGEE. The CDR3 sequence: CASNLGAGKGETQYF. The CDR3 coding sequence is TGTGCCAGCAATCTCGGAGCGGGAAAAGGAGAGACCCAGTACTTC.

The chain carries TRBV4-1 and TRBJ2-1; D possibly uses TRBD1 or TRBD2 (5 bases each). Germline V lookup: CDR1 MGHRA, CDR2 YSYEKL. V lost 8 bases to trimming and J lost 9 bases, with 11 bases between them. The length of the CDR3 is 11 residues. CDR3 region: CASGGDSEQFF. CDR3 nucleotides: TGCGCCAGCGGGGGAGATAGTGAGCAGTTCTTC.

This chain connects TRBV7-8 to TRBJ2-6; D uncertain. The germline V gene encodes CDR1 SGHVS and CDR2 FQNEAQ. Trimming left V 3 bases short and J 8 bases short, with 11 bases between. The CDR3 spans 14 residues. CDR3 nucleotide sequence: TGTGCCAGCAGCTTTTCAGGCCCAACCAACGTCCTGACTTTC. Protein sequence: CASSFSGPTNVLTF.

The chain employs TRBV15 and TRBJ2-5, with TRBD1 matching 10 bases. The V and J ends lost 6 bases and 1 base, in that order; junction bases with no gene match: 5. The CDR3 totals 15 residues. Per the germline V gene, CDR1 is LNHNV and CDR2 is YYDKDF (reference sequence). CDR3 residues: CATSRQGAFQETQYF. The CDR3 region has the DNA TGTGCCACCAGTAGACAGGGGGCGTTCCAAGAGACCCAGTACTTC.

This clonotype has a count of ten or more. The chain is built from TRBV6-5 and TRBJ1-6; a possible D gene is TRBD1 (5 bases). Looked up from germline, CDR1 is MNHEY and CDR2 is SVGAGI. The CDR3 extends over 13 amino acids. V was trimmed by 5 bases and J by 6 bases, leaving 8 bases between them. The CDR3 DNA sequence: TGTGCCAGCAGTGAGGGGTCTAATTCACCCCTCCACTTT. This codes for CASSEGSNSPLHF.

This clonotype has at least ten counts. This CDR3 reads CASSLSAAGGEETQYF. Written as DNA, the CDR3 is TGTGCCAGCAGCTTATCGGCTGCGGGGGGGGAAGAGACCCAGTACTTC. V usage is TRBV11-2 and J usage is TRBJ2-5; the match to TRBD2 covers 9 bases. Germline loops: CDR1 SGHAT, CDR2 FQNNGV. Trimming took 2 bases from V and 3 from J; bases not matched to a gene: 7. CDR3 length: 16 amino acids.

Many counts were recorded for this clonotype. The CDR3 sequence is CASSLSVLPGYTF. The CDR3 DNA reads TGTGCCAGCAGCTTATCTGTCCTTCCTGGCTACACCTTC. The chain employs TRBV7-2 and TRBJ1-2, with no clear D. This CDR3 region has 13 residues. V was trimmed by 2 bases and J by 7 bases, leaving 11 bases between them. Germline V gene lookup returns CDR1 SGHTA and CDR2 FQGNSA.

The sample holds a few counts of this clonotype. The rearrangement links TRBV4-1 to TRBJ1-5; D remains unclear. V was clipped by 1 base and J by 6 bases, with 25 bases between them. This CDR3 spans 19 amino acids. From germline, CDR1 is MGHRA and CDR2 YSYEKL. As DNA, the CDR3 is TGCGCCAGCAGCCAAGCCATTGGACCTCTGACAACGGGAATTCAGCCCCAGCATTTT. It specifies CASSQAIGPLTTGIQPQHF.

This clonotype was recorded a few times. This sequence joins TRBV11-2 and TRBJ2-2, with a tentative D call TRBD1 (6 bases). Deletions cut 3 bases from V and 7 bases from J, with 18 bases between. CDR3 length: 16 amino acids. Germline CDR1 is SGHAT and CDR2 is FQNNGV. CDR3 bases: TGTGCCAGCAGCTTTCGGACAGAGGTGATGGGCGGGGAGCTGTTTTTT. It yields the protein CASSFRTEVMGGELFF.